This T cell receptor beta chain was retrieved from a study of early T cells in non-severe SARS-CoV-2 infection. V trimming: 4 bases; J trimming: 6 bases; junction bases outside the gene matches: 7. Germline V gene lookup returns CDR1 DFQATT and CDR2 SNEGSKA (reference sequence). This CDR3 region has 13 residues. Ten or more counts support this clonotype. TCRdb reanalysed the 5' RACE reads using MiXCR and keeps one entry per CDR3 protein. The sample lists approximately 43,000 distinct CDR3 sequences; around 7% were seen once. The chain links TRBV20-1 to TRBJ2-7; 9 bases are a match to TRBD2. The material sequenced was whole blood. The TCR comes from an adult who was a healthcare worker with PCR-confirmed SARS-CoV-2 infection or an uninfected control (not recorded which). The chain's CDR3 is CSATISGGGEQYF. The CDR3 coding sequence is TGCAGTGCTACCATTAGCGGGGGAGGCGAGCAGTACTTC.